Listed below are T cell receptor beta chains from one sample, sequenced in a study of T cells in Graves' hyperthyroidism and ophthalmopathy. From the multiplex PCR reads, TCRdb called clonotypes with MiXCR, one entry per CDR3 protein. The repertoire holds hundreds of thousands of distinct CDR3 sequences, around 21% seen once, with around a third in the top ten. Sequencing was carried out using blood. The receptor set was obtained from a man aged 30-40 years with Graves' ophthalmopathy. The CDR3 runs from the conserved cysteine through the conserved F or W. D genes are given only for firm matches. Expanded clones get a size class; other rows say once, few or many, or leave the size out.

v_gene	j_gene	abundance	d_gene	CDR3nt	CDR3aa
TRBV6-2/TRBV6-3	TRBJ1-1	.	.	TGTGCCAGCAGTTACTCCGGACCTAGAGCTTTCTTT	CASSYSGPRAFF
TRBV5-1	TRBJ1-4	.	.	TGCGCCAGCAGCTTCGGGTTTGCAACTAATGAAAAACTGTTTTTT	CASSFGFATNEKLFF
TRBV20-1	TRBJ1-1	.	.	TGCAGTGCTGAGTCGTACGCGAACACTGAAGCTTTCTTT	CSAESYANTEAFF
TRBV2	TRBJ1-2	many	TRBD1	TGTGCCAGCAGTCCGGACAGGGGACGAGTCGGCTACACCTTC	CASSPDRGRVGYTF
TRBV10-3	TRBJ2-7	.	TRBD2	TGTGCCATCAGTGAGCTAGCGGGAGTGTACGAGCAGTACTTC	CAISELAGVYEQYF
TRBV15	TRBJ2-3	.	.	TGTGCCACCAGCAGAGATCTTACGGCGGGTACGCAGTATTTT	CATSRDLTAGTQYF
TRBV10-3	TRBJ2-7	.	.	TGTGCCATCACAGGGGGGAACGAGCAGTACTTC	CAITGGNEQYF
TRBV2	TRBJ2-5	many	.	TGTGCCAGCATCTCGGACAACCAAGAGACCCAGTACTTC	CASISDNQETQYF
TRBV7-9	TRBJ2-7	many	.	TGTGCCAGCAGCTCTTGGGAGACCTCCTACGAGCAGTACTTC	CASSSWETSYEQYF
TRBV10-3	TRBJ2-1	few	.	TGTGCCATCAGTGCTAACAATGAGCAGTTCTTC	CAISANNEQFF